The 11 T cell receptor beta chains reported below all come from one sample, sequenced in a study of blood T cell repertoires in COVID-19. Sequenced by immunoSEQ multiplex PCR; TCRdb stores in-frame clones only, minus some. Of roughly 310,000 clones listed, roughly 90% are singletons. The sample was peripheral blood. The receptors shown here come from a woman aged 25 to 39 with COVID-19, enrolled during active disease.

The CDR3 here is CASSFTGGKTYEQYF. DNA for the CDR3: TGTGCCAGCAGCTTTACAGGGGGAAAAACCTACGAGCAGTACTTC. This chain joins TRBV7-2 and TRBJ2-7; 8 positions agree with TRBD1. The germline gives CDR1 SGHTA, CDR2 FQGNSA. The CDR3 runs 15 residues. With 3 bases clipped from V and 2 bases from J, the junction kept 6 bases outside the gene matches.

The CDR3 here is CASMGTLNNEQFF. The CDR3 DNA sequence: TGTGCCAGCATGGGGACTCTAAACAATGAGCAGTTCTTC. The rearrangement joins TRBV27 to TRBJ2-1; weak D call: TRBD2 (6 bases). The CDR3 extends over 13 amino acids. Germline-derived CDR1 and CDR2 are MNHEY and SMNVEV (reference sequence). V lost 7 bases and J 5 bases, leaving 12 bases between the germline ends.

The rearrangement joins TRBV11-2 to TRBJ2-5; D is unresolved. Per germline, CDR1 SGHAT and CDR2 FQNNGV. CDR3 length equals 14 residues. V was cut by 1 base and J by 1 base, with 7 bases left in between. The CDR3 nucleotides are TGTGCCAGCAGCTTAGGACATATCCAAGAGACCCAGTACTTC. This encodes CASSLGHIQETQYF.

The chain employs TRBV5-1 and TRBJ1-4; 9 bases line up with TRBD1. From germline, CDR1 is SGHRS and CDR2 YFSETQ. This CDR3 has 14 residues. V shed 6 bases and J 4 bases; nucleotides not matched to a gene: 4. CDR3 region: CASKRTGVNEKLFF. The CDR3 bases are TGCGCCAGCAAACGGACAGGGGTTAATGAAAAACTGTTTTTT.

V usage is TRBV12-5 and J usage is TRBJ1-5; 7 positions match TRBD1. CDR1 is LGHNT, CDR2 FRNRAP, per germline. With 4 bases clipped from V and 3 bases from J, the junction kept 6 bases outside the gene matches. This CDR3 is built from 15 residues. In nucleotides, the CDR3 is TGTGCTAGTGGTTGGGCGACAGGGTCCAATCAGCCCCAGCATTTT. Amino acid sequence: CASGWATGSNQPQHF.

The chain links TRBV5-1 to TRBJ2-1; the D is unclear. Germline V gene data show CDR1 as SGHRS and CDR2 as YFSETQ. The CDR3 runs to 15 residues. V was pared by 7 bases and J by 0 bases, with 14 bases between. The CDR3 loop is CASRDGRVSYNEQFF. CDR3 bases: TGCGCCAGCCGCGATGGTAGAGTCTCCTACAATGAGCAGTTCTTC.

As regards this clone: Other nucleotide sequences in the sample specify the same CDR3. The chain uses TRBV4-2 and TRBJ2-1, with D tentatively TRBD1 (6 bases). The CDR3 contains 15 residues. Germline CDR1 LGHNA, CDR2 YNFKEQ. V lost 0 bases and J lost 6, with 12 bases in between. The CDR3, as DNA: TGTGCCAGCAGCCAAGAAGGGGGACGGAGCAATGAGCAGTTCTTC. Translation: CASSQEGGRSNEQFF.

This rearrangement joins TRBV7-9 to TRBJ1-1, with 9 bases identical to TRBD1. CDR3 length: 17 residues. V gave up 5 bases and J gave up 2 bases; unmatched junction bases: 12. Germline V gene lookup returns CDR1 SEHNR and CDR2 FQNEAQ (reference sequence). Written as DNA, the CDR3 is TGTGCCAGCAGCCCGAGGGGGACAGGGTACATTAACACTGAAGCTTTCTTT. Its translation: CASSPRGTGYINTEAFF. The full variable domain, rest sourced from reference TRBV7-9 and TRBJ1-1, is DTGVSQNPRHKITKRGQNVTFRCDPISEHNRLYWYRQTLGQGPEFLTYFQNEAQLEKSRLLSDRFSAERPKGSFSTLEIQRTEQGDSAMYLCASSPRGTGYINTEAFFGQGTRLTVV.

This rearrangement joins TRBV29-1 to TRBJ1-3, with D perhaps matching TRBD1 (5 bases). Trimming took off 5 bases at V and 0 bases at J, with 11 bases between the two ends. Germline loops: CDR1 SQVTM, CDR2 ANQGSEA. The CDR3 has 14 residues. CDR3 sequence (DNA): TGCAGCGTTTACGGGGGGGTCTCTGGAAACACCATATATTTT. This encodes CSVYGGVSGNTIYF.

V usage is TRBV28 and J usage is TRBJ2-1; D perhaps matches TRBD1 (6 bases). The V and J ends lost 6 bases and 3 bases respectively, with 9 bases between them. The germline V gene has CDR1 MDHEN and CDR2 SYDVKM. This CDR3 is 13 amino acids long. The CDR3 protein is CASRAGVYNEQFF. The CDR3 bases are TGTGCCAGCAGGGCAGGGGTCTACAATGAGCAGTTCTTC.

V gene TRBV3-1 (or the pseudogene TRBV3-2) combines with J gene TRBJ1-2; D perhaps matches TRBD1 (5 bases). Germline assignment: CDR1 LGHDT and CDR2 YNNKEL (reference sequence). This CDR3 spans 14 amino acids. Trimming cost V 1 base and J 8 bases, with 14 bases left between them. The CDR3 here is CASSQGDSALGYTF. CDR3 nucleotide sequence: TGTGCCAGCAGCCAAGGAGACAGCGCGCTCGGCTACACCTTC.